The 17 T cell receptor beta chains presented below share a single source sample, sequenced in a study of blood T cell repertoires in COVID-19. Clones were sequenced by immunoSEQ multiplex PCR, and TCRdb holds only the in-frame ones, with some missing. The table records about 100,000 clones, just under 95% of them present only once. Input material: peripheral blood. The receptors were gathered from a man between 65 and 85 years old with acute or convalescent COVID-19.

The chain links TRBV24-1 to TRBJ1-1, with D hard to call. The CDR3 is made up of 9 amino acids. V dropped 5 bases and J dropped 10 bases, with 4 bases sitting between them. CDR1 is KGHDR and CDR2 is SFDVKD in the germline V gene. The CDR3 coding sequence is TGTGCCACCAGTGCGGGAGCTTTCTTT. Protein sequence: CATSAGAFF.

The chain uses TRBV5-4 and TRBJ2-3; weak D call: TRBD2 (5 bases). The CDR3 totals 14 residues. Trimming stripped 3 bases from V and 2 bases from J, with 10 bases between. Germline V gives CDR1 SGHNT, CDR2 YYREEE (reference sequence). The CDR3: CASSYDYFTDTQYF. In nucleotides, the CDR3 is TGTGCCAGCAGCTACGACTACTTCACAGATACGCAGTATTTT. Together with reference TRBV5-4 and TRBJ2-3, the CDR3 gives the full variable domain: ETGVTQSPTHLIKTRGQQVTLRCSSQSGHNTVSWYQQALGQGPQFIFQYYREEENGRGNFPPRFSGLQFPNYSSELNVNALELDDSALYLCASSYDYFTDTQYFGPGTRLTVL.

The CDR3 DNA sequence: TGCGCCAGCAGCTTGCAGGGGGTGAACACTGAAGCTTTCTTT. It codes for CASSLQGVNTEAFF. The chain carries TRBV5-1 and TRBJ1-1, with 7 bases matching TRBD1. This CDR3 contains 14 residues. The junction had 0 bases not matched to a gene; V was cut back by 1 base and J by 0 bases. The germline gives CDR1 SGHRS, CDR2 YFSETQ. Full variable domain (remainder filled in from reference TRBV5-1 and TRBJ1-1): KAGVTQTPRYLIKTRGQQVTLSCSPISGHRSVSWYQQTPGQGLQFLFEYFSETQRNKGNFPGRFSGRQFSNSRSEMNVSTLELGDSALYLCASSLQGVNTEAFFGQGTRLTVV.

CDR3 protein: CASSPPSGGATQYF. The CDR3 DNA reads TGTGCCAGCTCACCGCCTAGCGGGGGTGCGACCCAGTACTTC. The chain recombines TRBV18 with TRBJ2-5, with 10 positions matching TRBD2. The V segment lost 3 bases and the J segment 7 bases; nucleotides outside the gene matches: 5. CDR3 size: 14 residues. Germline CDR1 is KGHSH and CDR2 is LQKENI.

The chain uses TRBV28 and TRBJ1-3, with no clear D. The V end was cut by 3 bases, the J end by 1 base, with 16 bases between. Germline-derived CDR1 and CDR2 are MDHEN and SYDVKM. CDR3 size: 17 residues. DNA of the CDR3: TGTGCCAGCAGTTTTCTATCGCCAGGCCCATCTGGAAACACCATATATTTT. Translation: CASSFLSPGPSGNTIYF.

The genes are TRBV7-2 and TRBJ2-2; 12 bases fit TRBD2. CDR1 and CDR2 from the germline V gene are SGHTA and FQGNSA. This CDR3 spans 15 amino acids. The junction had 3 bases not matched to a gene; V was cut back by 6 bases and J by 4 bases. The DNA of the CDR3 is TGTGCCAGCAGTTTACTAGCGGGAGGCACCGGGGAGCTGTTTTTT. As protein: CASSLLAGGTGELFF.

Comment on this clone: This could be a read error, since a much larger clone is one nucleotide away. The rearrangement links TRBV27 to TRBJ2-5; the match to TRBD1 covers 9 bases. Germline lookup yields CDR1 MNHEY and CDR2 SMNVEV (reference sequence). Trimming took 7 bases from V and 5 from J; bases not matched to a gene: 5. The length of the CDR3 is 13 residues. For the CDR3, the DNA is TGTGCCAGCAAACAGGGGGCCGGGGAGACCCAGTACTTC. Protein: CASKQGAGETQYF.

In this sample, this clone turned up once. The chain uses TRBV5-1 and TRBJ1-6; 7 bases align to TRBD1. CDR1 and CDR2 (germline): SGHRS, YFSETQ. The length of the CDR3 is 15 residues. V shed 5 bases, J shed 3 bases, and the junction held 5 bases outside the gene matches. CDR3 amino acids: CASSLQGNYNSPLHF. The CDR3, as DNA: TGCGCCAGCAGTCTACAGGGGAACTATAATTCACCCCTCCACTTT.

This clone was detected once. The rearrangement links TRBV25-1 to TRBJ2-3; a weak D match, TRBD1 (6 bases). Germline CDR1 MGHDK, CDR2 SYGVNS. V was cut by 3 bases and J by 1 base, with 14 bases left in between. The CDR3 is 16 residues long. The chain's CDR3 is CASSDIQGKGTDTQYF. In DNA form, the CDR3 reads TGTGCCAGCAGTGACATACAGGGAAAGGGCACAGATACGCAGTATTTT.

This chain joins TRBV18 and TRBJ1-1; D remains ambiguous. Germline V gene lookup returns CDR1 KGHSH and CDR2 LQKENI. CDR3 length: 13 residues. Trimming shortened V by 0 bases and J by 7 bases, and 9 bases separated the two germline ends. CDR3 in DNA: TGTGCCAGCTCACCACCGGGAGCAGATGAAGCTTTCTTT. Protein sequence: CASSPPGADEAFF.

This clone was seen once. The chain couples TRBV5-1 to TRBJ1-1; 7 bases are shared with TRBD1. V trimming: 7 bases; J trimming: 2 bases; junction bases outside the gene matches: 8. This CDR3 contains 14 residues. Germline V gene lookup returns CDR1 SGHRS and CDR2 YFSETQ. CDR3 bases: TGCGCCAGCGCCTTAGGACAGGCAAACACTGAAGCTTTCTTT. Protein product: CASALGQANTEAFF.

CDR3 coding DNA: TGTGCCAGCAGTTTACGTGGGGCAGCTGGAAACACCATATATTTT. Translation gives CASSLRGAAGNTIYF. The chain links TRBV28 to TRBJ1-3; weak D call: TRBD1 (5 bases). CDR1 and CDR2 from the germline V gene are MDHEN and SYDVKM. CDR3 length: 15 amino acids. V was clipped by 2 bases and J by 2 bases, with 10 bases between them.

The V and J genes are TRBV10-1 and TRBJ2-5; D not resolved. CDR3 length equals 15 residues. V was shortened by 3 bases and J by 4 bases, with 15 bases between the two germline ends. The V gene's germline CDR1 is WNHNN and CDR2 SYGVQD (reference sequence). CDR3 residues: CASSDSARASETQYF. For the CDR3, the DNA is TGCGCCAGCAGTGACTCAGCGCGAGCATCAGAGACCCAGTACTTC.

This chain links TRBV5-1 with TRBJ1-5; D is unclear. Trimming left V 1 base short and J 1 base short, with 12 bases between. The CDR3 loop spans 16 amino acids. The V gene's germline CDR1 is SGHRS and CDR2 YFSETQ. This chain's CDR3 is CASSLSGQFSNQPQHF. CDR3 nucleotide sequence: TGCGCCAGCAGCTTGAGCGGCCAGTTCAGCAATCAGCCCCAGCATTTT. Full variable domain (remainder filled in from reference TRBV5-1 and TRBJ1-5): KAGVTQTPRYLIKTRGQQVTLSCSPISGHRSVSWYQQTPGQGLQFLFEYFSETQRNKGNFPGRFSGRQFSNSRSEMNVSTLELGDSALYLCASSLSGQFSNQPQHFGDGTRLSIL.

The rearrangement links TRBV11-1 to TRBJ2-7; 7 nucleotides line up with TRBD2. CDR1 and CDR2 (germline): SGHAT, FQDESV (reference sequence). V shed 5 bases and J 3 bases; nucleotides not matched to a gene: 13. The CDR3 is made up of 16 amino acids. As DNA, the CDR3 is TGTGCCAGCAGCCTGGGATGGCGGGAGTCCCTCTACGAGCAGTACTTC. Its translation: CASSLGWRESLYEQYF.

The V and J genes are TRBV5-1 and TRBJ1-3; D uncertain. The CDR3 is 13 residues long. The germline V gene encodes CDR1 SGHRS and CDR2 YFSETQ. V dropped 4 bases and J dropped 4 bases, with 9 bases sitting between them. The CDR3: CASSDTRGNTIYF. The CDR3 DNA follows: TGCGCCAGCAGCGACACAAGGGGAAACACCATATATTTT.

This clone was found once. The genes are TRBV11-2 and TRBJ1-1, with TRBD1 as a possible D gene (6 bases). The germline gives CDR1 SGHAT, CDR2 FQNNGV. V gave up 5 bases and J gave up 0 bases, with 7 bases separating them. The CDR3 is made up of 13 amino acids. The CDR3 DNA is TGTGCCAGCAGCGGACAGATGAACACTGAAGCTTTCTTT. As protein: CASSGQMNTEAFF.